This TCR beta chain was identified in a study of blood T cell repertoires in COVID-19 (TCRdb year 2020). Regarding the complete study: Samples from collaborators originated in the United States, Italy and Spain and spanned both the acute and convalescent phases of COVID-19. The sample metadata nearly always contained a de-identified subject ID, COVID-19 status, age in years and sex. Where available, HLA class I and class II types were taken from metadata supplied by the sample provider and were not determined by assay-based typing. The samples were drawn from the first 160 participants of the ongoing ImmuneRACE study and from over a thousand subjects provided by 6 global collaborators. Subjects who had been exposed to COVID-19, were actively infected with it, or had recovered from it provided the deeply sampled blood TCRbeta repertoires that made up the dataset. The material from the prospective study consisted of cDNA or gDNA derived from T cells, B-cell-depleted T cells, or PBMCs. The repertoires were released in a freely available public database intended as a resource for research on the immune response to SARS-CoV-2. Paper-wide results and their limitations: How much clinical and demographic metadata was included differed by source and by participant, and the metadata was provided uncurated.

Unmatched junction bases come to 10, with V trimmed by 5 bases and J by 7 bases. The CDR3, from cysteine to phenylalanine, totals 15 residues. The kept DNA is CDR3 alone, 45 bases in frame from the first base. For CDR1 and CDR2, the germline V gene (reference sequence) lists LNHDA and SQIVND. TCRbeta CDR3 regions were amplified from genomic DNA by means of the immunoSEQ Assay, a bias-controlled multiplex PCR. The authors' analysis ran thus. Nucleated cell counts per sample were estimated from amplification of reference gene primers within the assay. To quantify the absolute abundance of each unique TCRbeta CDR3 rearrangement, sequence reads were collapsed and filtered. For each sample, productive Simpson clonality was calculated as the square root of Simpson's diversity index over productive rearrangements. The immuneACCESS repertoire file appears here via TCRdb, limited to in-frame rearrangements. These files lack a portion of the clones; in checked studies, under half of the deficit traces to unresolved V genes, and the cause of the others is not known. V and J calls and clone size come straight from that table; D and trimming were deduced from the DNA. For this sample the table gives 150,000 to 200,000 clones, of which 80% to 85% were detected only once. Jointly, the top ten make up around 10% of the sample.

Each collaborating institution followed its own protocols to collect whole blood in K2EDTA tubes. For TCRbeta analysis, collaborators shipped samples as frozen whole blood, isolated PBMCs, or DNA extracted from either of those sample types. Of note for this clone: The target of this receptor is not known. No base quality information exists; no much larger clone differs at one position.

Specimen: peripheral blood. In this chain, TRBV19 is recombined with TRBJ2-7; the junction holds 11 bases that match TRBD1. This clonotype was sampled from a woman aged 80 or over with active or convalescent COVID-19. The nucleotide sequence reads TGTGCCAGTAGTCGGCCGACGGACAGGGGGCAAGAGCAGTACTTC. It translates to CASSRPTDRGQEQYF.